The 23 T cell receptor beta chains listed next were all sequenced from one sample in a study of beta chain features in type 1 diabetes. The whole isolated RNA underwent reverse transcription, so sequencing captured expressed TCRB transcripts. Assay used: immunoSEQ multiplex PCR; TCRdb lists only in-frame clones, some missing. The sample lists 45,000 to 60,000 clones; about three fifths were seen once. Findings of the study overall: Shortening of TCRB CDR3s, moderate but significant, appeared in all four CD4+ subsets of Type 1 diabetes patients.

No antigen has been assigned to these receptors. Sequencing was performed on stem cell memory CD4+ T cells from blood. These receptors all come from a woman in her 30s with type 1 diabetes.

As DNA, the CDR3 is TGTGCCAGCTCACCCAATCCATTGGGACAGGGCGATGAGCAGTTCTTC. It specifies CASSPNPLGQGDEQFF. The rearrangement uses TRBV18 and TRBJ2-1; 9 bases align to TRBD1. V shed 3 bases, J shed 8 bases, and the junction held 11 bases outside the gene matches. Germline CDR1 is KGHSH and CDR2 is LQKENI. The CDR3 is made up of 16 amino acids.

The rearrangement links TRBV7-3 to TRBJ2-7; 11 bases fit TRBD2. The CDR3 has 16 amino acids. Losses at the gene ends were 2 bases for V and 3 bases for J; bases not matched to a gene: 6. In germline, CDR1 is SGHTA, CDR2 FQGTGA. The CDR3 region has the DNA TGTGCCAGCAGCTTATACCCCGGGACTAGCGGCTACGAGCAGTACTTC. As protein: CASSLYPGTSGYEQYF.

V and J are TRBV19 and TRBJ2-3; a weak D match, TRBD2 (5 bases). Between the trimmed V and J ends, which lost 1 base and 4 bases, there was a span of 18 bases. CDR3 length: 17 amino acids. From germline, CDR1 is LNHDA and CDR2 SQIVND (reference sequence). The CDR3 bases are TGTGCCAGTAGTATAGTACCGTCTAGCCGGCTTTCAGATACGCAGTATTTT. It yields the protein CASSIVPSSRLSDTQYF.

Only a few counts were recorded for this clone. The chain carries TRBV29-1 and TRBJ1-4; possible D gene TRBD1, 6 bases. This CDR3 comprises 12 residues. Germline V CDR1 and CDR2: SQVTM, ANQGSEA. The germline V and J ends were trimmed by 3 bases and 6 bases, with 8 bases remaining between them. The CDR3 sequence is CSVEAGDEKLFF. The CDR3 DNA reads as TGCAGCGTTGAGGCAGGGGATGAAAAACTGTTTTTT.

V gene TRBV11-2 combines with J gene TRBJ2-1, with 8 positions matching TRBD2. V was clipped by 1 base and J by 3 bases; unmatched bases: 2. This CDR3 contains 15 residues. CDR1 and CDR2 (germline): SGHAT, FQNNGV. The CDR3 protein is CASSLVLADYNEQFF. CDR3 bases: TGTGCCAGCAGCTTAGTACTAGCGGACTACAATGAGCAGTTCTTC. Full variable domain (rest looked up from reference TRBV11-2 and TRBJ2-1): EAGVAQSPRYKIIEKRQSVAFWCNPISGHATLYWYQQILGQGPKLLIQFQNNGVVDDSQLPKDRFSAERLKGVDSTLKIQPAKLEDSAVYLCASSLVLADYNEQFFGPGTRLTVL.

The CDR3 DNA is TGTGCCTGGAGGCAGACTGAAGCTTTCTTT. As protein: CAWRQTEAFF. The rearrangement uses TRBV30 and TRBJ1-1; D remains unclear. Germline V lookup: CDR1 GTSNPN, CDR2 SVGIG (reference sequence). Trimming pared 3 bases from V and 5 bases from J, leaving 4 bases between. This CDR3 has 10 residues.

This clone was seen once. This chain links TRBV5-1 with TRBJ2-5; 11 positions agree with TRBD1. Trimming removed 3 bases from V and 5 bases from J; junction bases left unmatched: 9. Germline-derived CDR1 and CDR2 are SGHRS and YFSETQ. The CDR3 covers 16 residues. CDR3 in DNA: TGCGCCAGCAGCTACGGGACAGGGGGGAAGACGGAGACCCAGTACTTC. It yields the protein CASSYGTGGKTETQYF.

The chain combines TRBV6-5 with TRBJ2-7; D remains unclear. The germline V gene encodes CDR1 MNHEY and CDR2 SVGAGI. V lost 2 bases, J lost 5 bases, and 10 bases lay in between. The CDR3 has 13 residues. CDR3 coding DNA: TGTGCCAGCAGTTACGCTTGGAGTAACGAGCAGTACTTC. The encoded protein is CASSYAWSNEQYF.

V and J are TRBV5-1 and TRBJ2-1; the D gene is possibly TRBD2 (5 bases). CDR3 length equals 14 residues. The germline V gene has CDR1 SGHRS and CDR2 YFSETQ. Trimming took off 0 bases at V and 8 bases at J, with 12 bases between the two ends. The CDR3 region is CASSLEWASYEQFF. The CDR3 nucleotides read TGCGCCAGCAGCTTGGAGTGGGCTAGCTATGAGCAGTTCTTC.

This chain connects TRBV15 to TRBJ2-5, with D maybe TRBD1 (6 bases). The last part of the DNA fits TRBJ2-7 better; the J call may be wrong. Germline CDR1 and CDR2: LNHNV and YYDKDF (reference sequence). The CDR3 totals 14 residues. This CDR3 is CATSSLGQSYEQYF. As DNA, the CDR3 is TGTGCCACCAGCAGCCTTGGACAGTCCTACGAGCAGTACTTC.

The chain links TRBV2 to TRBJ2-1; 14 bases fit TRBD2. J was trimmed by 6 bases and V by 0 bases; bases with no gene match: 10. From germline, CDR1 is SNHLY and CDR2 FYNNEI. The CDR3 consists of 19 residues. CDR3 amino acids: CASSEAFRLAGGGFNEQFF. The DNA of the CDR3 is TGTGCCAGCAGTGAAGCCTTTAGACTAGCGGGAGGGGGATTCAATGAGCAGTTCTTC.

The chain links TRBV5-1 to TRBJ1-1, with unresolved D. Trimming shortened V by 7 bases and J by 5 bases, and 12 bases separated the two germline ends. The CDR3 extends over 12 amino acids. CDR1 and CDR2 from the germline V gene are SGHRS and YFSETQ. The CDR3 sequence is CASGRFVTEAFF. The CDR3 DNA follows: TGCGCCAGCGGGAGATTTGTGACTGAAGCTTTCTTT.

This sequence joins TRBV28 and TRBJ2-3; TRBD2 matches at 12 bases. The germline gives CDR1 MDHEN, CDR2 SYDVKM. CDR3 size: 19 residues. V lost 4 bases and J lost 3; bases outside the gene matches: 14. CDR3 nucleotides: TGTGCCAGCAGTTCACTAGCGGGAGGCGTCCGGCACGGTACAGATACGCAGTATTTT. This translates into CASSSLAGGVRHGTDTQYF.

In its sample, this clone was seen a few times. The chain recombines TRBV5-1 with TRBJ1-1, with 7 bases lining up with TRBD1. The CDR3 is 18 residues long. The germline gives CDR1 SGHRS, CDR2 YFSETQ. After removal of 0 bases from V and 1 base from J, the junction contained 12 bases not matched to a gene. The CDR3: CASSLAGHRQGRNTEAFF. The CDR3 coding sequence is TGCGCCAGCAGCTTGGCGGGACACAGACAGGGACGGAACACTGAAGCTTTCTTT.

The genes are TRBV7-3 and TRBJ1-1; D remains ambiguous. V shed 0 bases and J shed 1 base, with 6 bases lying between them. Per germline, CDR1 SGHTA and CDR2 FQGTGA. There are 14 residues in the CDR3. For the CDR3, the DNA is TGTGCCAGCAGCTTAACGCCAGGGAACACTGAAGCTTTCTTT. Its protein product is CASSLTPGNTEAFF.

The table lists this clone with a few counts. The V and J genes are TRBV4-2 and TRBJ2-5; no definite D call. Trimming removed 0 bases at V and 3 bases at J, with 8 bases between. The germline V gene has CDR1 LGHNA and CDR2 YNFKEQ. The CDR3 length is 14 residues. CDR3 coding DNA: TGTGCCAGCAGCCAAGATAGTCAAAAAGAGACCCAGTACTTC. It codes for CASSQDSQKETQYF.

V gene TRBV6-1 combines with J gene TRBJ2-5; D may be TRBD2 (5 bases). V lost 5 bases, J lost 1 base, and 8 bases lay in between. The CDR3 is made up of 13 amino acids. CDR1 is MNHNS and CDR2 is SASEGT in the germline V gene. CDR3 DNA sequence: TGTGCCAGCAGTCCGGGAATCCAAGAGACCCAGTACTTC. Its protein product is CASSPGIQETQYF.

This clone has only a few counts. CDR3 sequence: CASSPGLRSGSTDTQYF. The DNA for the CDR3 is TGTGCCAGCAGCCCCGGGCTTCGCAGCGGGAGCACAGATACGCAGTATTTT. The chain is built from TRBV4-2 and TRBJ2-3, with D perhaps TRBD2 (6 bases). This CDR3 comprises 17 residues. Between the trimmed V and J ends, which lost 4 bases and 0 bases, there was a span of 17 bases. Germline CDR1 is LGHNA and CDR2 is YNFKEQ.

This chain connects TRBV7-9 to TRBJ1-1; a possible D gene is TRBD1 (6 bases). The CDR3 extends over 15 amino acids. Germline loops: CDR1 SEHNR, CDR2 FQNEAQ (reference sequence). With 0 bases removed from V and 7 bases from J, the gap between germline ends came to 15 bases. This CDR3 reads CASSLAGGLVDEAFF. The CDR3 bases are TGTGCCAGCAGCTTAGCGGGGGGGCTGGTTGATGAAGCTTTCTTT.

Regarding this clone: One end of the junction fails to match germline, which may point to a read error. V gene TRBV7-7 combines with J gene TRBJ2-5; 8 nucleotides align to TRBD2. There are 15 residues in the CDR3. CDR1 is SSHAT and CDR2 is FNYEAQ in the germline V gene (reference sequence). CDR3 amino acids: CASSFWSAGEETQYF. In DNA form, the CDR3 reads TGTGCTAGCAGCTTTTGGTCAGCGGGAGAAGAGACCCAGTACTTC.

This chain joins TRBV11-2 and TRBJ2-3; TRBD2 matches at 8 bases. Germline CDR1 and CDR2: SGHAT and FQNNGV. V lost 3 bases to trimming and J lost 0 bases; unmatched junction nucleotides: 5. The CDR3 totals 16 residues. This CDR3 reads CASSFWREDSTDTQYF. CDR3 nucleotides: TGTGCCAGCAGCTTTTGGCGGGAGGATAGCACAGATACGCAGTATTTT.

V is TRBV29-1 and J is TRBJ2-1; 10 bases are a match to TRBD2. After removal of 6 bases from V and 11 bases from J, the junction contained 10 bases not matched to a gene. Per the germline V gene, CDR1 is SQVTM and CDR2 is ANQGSEA. The CDR3 is 13 amino acids. The CDR3 sequence is CSVVGLADTKQFF. CDR3 bases: TGCAGCGTGGTTGGACTAGCGGATACTAAGCAGTTCTTC.

The chain joins TRBV15 to TRBJ1-1; D is ambiguous. Looked up from germline, CDR1 is LNHNV and CDR2 is YYDKDF (reference sequence). V was clipped by 0 bases and J by 1 base, with 3 bases between them. The CDR3 runs 13 residues. The CDR3, as DNA: TGTGCCACCAGCAGAGATCGGAACACTGAAGCTTTCTTT. The encoded protein is CATSRDRNTEAFF.